What follows are 12 T cell receptor beta chains derived from one specimen sequenced in a study of cytomegalovirus exposure and HLA in healthy donors. This PCR relied on a set of 60 Vbeta primers and 13 Jbeta primers. The method was immunoSEQ multiplex PCR; TCRdb's version includes in-frame clones alone and lacks a portion of them. The repertoire includes about 190,000 clones, around three quarters of them detected once, and 1.5% to 2% sits in the top ten. The material sequenced was PBMCs. The source is a woman aged 18-30 years in good health and CMV-seronegative.

V gene TRBV18 combines with J gene TRBJ2-7; D is perhaps TRBD1 (6 bases). The germline V and J ends were trimmed by 6 bases and 5 bases, with 23 bases remaining between them. Germline-derived CDR1 and CDR2 are KGHSH and LQKENI. This CDR3 region has 16 residues. CDR3 coding DNA: TGTGCCAGCTCCCTGAGACGGGGTCAAGGGGGAGACGAGCAGTACTTC. Its translation is CASSLRRGQGGDEQYF.

The chain couples TRBV5-1 to TRBJ1-3; 10 bases match TRBD1. The V gene's germline CDR1 is SGHRS and CDR2 YFSETQ. CDR3 size: 14 residues. Trimming removed 6 bases from V and 4 bases from J; junction bases left unmatched: 4. CDR3 sequence (DNA): TGCGCCAGCACCCAGACAGGGGGCGGAAACACCATATATTTT. Translated, it gives CASTQTGGGNTIYF.

The chain joins TRBV11-2 to TRBJ2-1, with a weak D call TRBD2 (7 bases). The CDR3 has 17 residues. The germline gives CDR1 SGHAT, CDR2 FQNNGV. Trimming took 1 base from V and 6 from J, leaving 19 bases between them. The CDR3 loop is CASSLGAGVTGSNEQFF. Here the CDR3 DNA reads TGTGCCAGCAGCTTAGGGGCGGGGGTGACAGGCTCCAATGAGCAGTTCTTC.

The chain couples TRBV29-1 to TRBJ1-2; TRBD1 aligns across 7 bases. V lost 6 bases and J lost 1; bases outside the gene matches: 5. The CDR3 is 13 amino acids. The germline V gene encodes CDR1 SQVTM and CDR2 ANQGSEA. The CDR3 region has the DNA TGCAGCGTCGGGGACAGTAGTAACTATGGCTACACCTTC. This codes for CSVGDSSNYGYTF.

V gene TRBV18 combines with J gene TRBJ1-2; no clear D. Germline CDR1 reads KGHSH; CDR2 reads LQKENI. Trimming cost V 2 bases and J 8 bases, with 12 bases left between them. CDR3 size: 13 residues. This CDR3 is CASSPETGYGYTF. In DNA, the CDR3 is TGTGCCAGCTCACCAGAGACGGGGTACGGCTACACCTTC.

This clone was recorded only once. V and J are TRBV5-8 and TRBJ1-6, with 9 bases aligning to TRBD1. V trimming: 1 base; J trimming: 9 bases; junction bases outside the gene matches: 5. The CDR3 consists of 15 residues. Germline lookup yields CDR1 SGHTS and CDR2 YDEGEE. This CDR3 reads CASSLYATGGSPLHF. DNA of the CDR3: TGTGCCAGCAGCTTGTACGCGACAGGGGGTTCACCCCTCCACTTT.

The DNA of the CDR3 is TGTGCCAGCAGTGTTTCTGGACAGGGGAACACTGAAGCTTTCTTT. It encodes CASSVSGQGNTEAFF. This chain joins TRBV2 and TRBJ1-1; 8 bases align to TRBD1. Germline values: CDR1 SNHLY, CDR2 FYNNEI. V shed 4 bases and J 1 base; nucleotides not matched to a gene: 5. The CDR3 has 15 residues.

The V call is TRBV11-1, the J call TRBJ2-7, with 9 bases identical to TRBD1. The CDR3 consists of 15 residues. The ends lost 1 base at V and 1 base at J; junction bases unmatched: 2. CDR1 SGHAT and CDR2 FQDESV come from the germline V gene (reference sequence). The CDR3 spells CASSLGGTGSYEQYF. CDR3 DNA: TGTGCCAGCAGCTTAGGGGGGACAGGGTCCTACGAGCAGTACTTC.

The rearrangement uses TRBV29-1 and TRBJ2-3, with D possibly matching TRBD1 (6 bases). The CDR3 loop spans 14 amino acids. The V gene lost 4 bases and the J gene lost 4 bases, with 15 bases spanning the gap. Germline lookup yields CDR1 SQVTM and CDR2 ANQGSEA. CDR3 sequence: CSVGAAGVADTQYF. CDR3 nucleotide sequence: TGCAGCGTTGGGGCGGCAGGGGTGGCAGATACGCAGTATTTT.

The rearrangement joins TRBV4-3 to TRBJ2-2; 10 nucleotides agree with TRBD2. The V segment lost 8 bases and the J segment 2 bases; nucleotides outside the gene matches: 5. Germline CDR1 is LGHNA and CDR2 is YSLEER. The CDR3 is 15 amino acids. DNA of the CDR3: TGCGCCAGCGGAGCTAGCGGGAGCAACACCGGGGAGCTGTTTTTT. Translating it yields CASGASGSNTGELFF.

The chain links TRBV6-6 to TRBJ1-3; tentative D call: TRBD1 (5 bases). Trimming left V 5 bases short and J 3 bases short, with 14 bases between. This CDR3 is built from 15 residues. Germline V gene data show CDR1 as MNHNY and CDR2 as SVGAGI (reference sequence). The CDR3 is CASSTGGVFGNTIYF. DNA for the CDR3: TGTGCCAGCAGTACTGGAGGGGTTTTTGGAAACACCATATATTTT.

This chain connects TRBV5-1 to TRBJ1-1; possibly TRBD1 for D (5 bases). The CDR3 is 13 residues long. Germline CDR1 is SGHRS and CDR2 is YFSETQ. The V end was cut by 2 bases, the J end by 5 bases, with 10 bases between. The CDR3 DNA reads as TGCGCCAGCAGCTTCCAGGGTGGTACTGAAGCTTTCTTT. Amino acid sequence: CASSFQGGTEAFF.